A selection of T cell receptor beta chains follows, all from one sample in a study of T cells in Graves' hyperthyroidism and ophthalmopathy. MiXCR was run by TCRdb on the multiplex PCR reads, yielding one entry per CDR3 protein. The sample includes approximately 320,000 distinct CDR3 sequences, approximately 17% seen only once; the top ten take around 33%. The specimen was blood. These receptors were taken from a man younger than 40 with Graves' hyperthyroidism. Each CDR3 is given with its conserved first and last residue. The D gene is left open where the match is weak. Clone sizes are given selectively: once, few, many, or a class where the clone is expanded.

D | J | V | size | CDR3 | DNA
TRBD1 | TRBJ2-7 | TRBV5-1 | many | CASSDTGGQTYEQYF | TGCGCCAGCTCAGATACAGGGGGGCAAACCTACGAGCAGTACTTC
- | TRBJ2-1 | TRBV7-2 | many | CASSLVPGNEQFF | TGTGCCAGCAGCTTAGTTCCGGGGAATGAGCAGTTCTTC
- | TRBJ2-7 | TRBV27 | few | CASSLTLTYEQYF | TGTGCCAGCAGCCTGACATTGACCTACGAGCAGTACTTC
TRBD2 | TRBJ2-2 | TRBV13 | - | CASTPPSGGTGELFF | TGTGCCAGCACCCCCCCTAGCGGGGGCACCGGGGAGCTGTTTTTT
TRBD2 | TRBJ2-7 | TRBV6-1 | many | CASSDPGLAYREQYF | TGTGCCAGCAGTGACCCCGGACTAGCGTATAGAGAGCAGTACTTC
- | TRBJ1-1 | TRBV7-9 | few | CASSFLSSNTEAFF | TGTGCCAGCAGCTTTTTATCTTCGAACACTGAAGCTTTCTTT
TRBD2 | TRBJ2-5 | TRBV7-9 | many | CASSLLASGRETQYF | TGTGCCAGCAGCTTATTGGCTAGCGGGAGAGAGACCCAGTACTTC
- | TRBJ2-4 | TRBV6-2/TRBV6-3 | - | CASRKTSENIQYF | TGTGCCAGCAGGAAGACTAGTGAGAACATTCAGTACTTC
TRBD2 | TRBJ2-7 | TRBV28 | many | CASSPSGGSTYEQYF | TGTGCCAGCAGTCCCTCTGGCGGGAGTACCTACGAGCAGTACTTC
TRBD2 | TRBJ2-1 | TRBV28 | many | CASSLSGRYEQFF | TGTGCCAGCAGTTTGAGCGGGAGGTATGAGCAGTTCTTC
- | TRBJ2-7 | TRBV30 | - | CAWTTGQTYEQYF | TGTGCCTGGACTACCGGACAGACCTACGAGCAGTACTTC
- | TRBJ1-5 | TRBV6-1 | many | CASSEQNRDQPQHF | TGTGCCAGCAGTGAGCAAAACAGGGACCAGCCCCAGCATTTT
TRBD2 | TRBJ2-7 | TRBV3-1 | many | CASSQGRGSSYEQYF | TGTGCCAGCAGCCAAGGGCGCGGGAGCTCCTACGAGCAGTACTTC
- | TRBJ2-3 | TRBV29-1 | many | CSVVVGSTDTQYF | TGCAGCGTTGTAGTGGGGTCCACAGATACGCAGTATTTT
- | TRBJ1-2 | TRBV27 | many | CASSFSQGNGYTF | TGTGCCAGCAGCTTCTCTCAGGGGAATGGCTACACCTTC
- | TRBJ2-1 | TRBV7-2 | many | CASSSRGGSYNEQFF | TGTGCCAGCAGCTCGAGGGGGGGCTCCTACAATGAGCAGTTCTTC
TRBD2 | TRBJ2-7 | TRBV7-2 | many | CASSPLAGVGSYEQYF | TGTGCCAGCAGCCCCTTAGCGGGAGTGGGGTCCTACGAGCAGTACTTC
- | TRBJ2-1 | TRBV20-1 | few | CSAPDAASYNEQFF | TGCAGTGCTCCGGACGCCGCTTCCTACAATGAGCAGTTCTTC
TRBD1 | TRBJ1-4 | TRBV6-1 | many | CASRDRGRRSEKLFF | TGTGCCAGCCGGGACAGGGGGCGTCGTAGTGAAAAACTGTTTTTT
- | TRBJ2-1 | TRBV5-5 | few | CASSEDWADEQFF | TGTGCCAGCAGCGAGGACTGGGCCGATGAGCAGTTCTTC
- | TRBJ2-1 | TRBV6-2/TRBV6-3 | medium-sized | CASSYRDYNEQFF | TGTGCCAGCAGTTACCGGGACTACAATGAGCAGTTCTTC
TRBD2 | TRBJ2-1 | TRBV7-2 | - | CASSTWSASGSRIEQFF | TGTGCCAGCAGCACATGGTCGGCTAGCGGGAGTAGGATTGAGCAGTTCTTC
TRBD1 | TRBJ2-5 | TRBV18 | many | CASSLDRGQTQYF | TGTGCCAGCTCACTCGACAGGGGACAGACCCAGTACTTC
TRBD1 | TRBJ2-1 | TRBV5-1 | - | CASSLEGAGNNEQFF | TGCGCCAGCAGCTTGGAGGGGGCAGGGAACAATGAGCAGTTCTTC
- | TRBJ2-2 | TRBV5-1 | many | CASRRGGELFF | TGCGCCAGCCGCCGCGGGGGGGAGCTGTTTTTT
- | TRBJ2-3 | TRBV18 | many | CASSPPGVTDTQYF | TGTGCCAGCTCACCCCCAGGGGTCACAGATACGCAGTATTTT
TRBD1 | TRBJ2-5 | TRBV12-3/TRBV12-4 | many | CASSWGTGGRETQYF | TGTGCCAGCAGTTGGGGGACAGGGGGCAGGGAGACCCAGTACTTC
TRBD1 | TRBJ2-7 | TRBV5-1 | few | CASSGTGSTYEQYF | TGCGCCAGCAGTGGGACAGGTTCGACCTACGAGCAGTACTTC
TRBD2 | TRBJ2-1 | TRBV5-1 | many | CASADWWTSGRNEQFF | TGCGCCAGCGCCGATTGGTGGACTAGCGGGAGGAATGAGCAGTTCTTC
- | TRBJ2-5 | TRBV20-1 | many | CSAGTQETQYF | TGCAGTGCAGGGACGCAAGAGACCCAGTACTTC
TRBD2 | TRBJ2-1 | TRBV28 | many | CASSSPAGEGYNEQFF | TGTGCCAGCAGTTCCCCGGCGGGAGAAGGCTACAATGAGCAGTTCTTC
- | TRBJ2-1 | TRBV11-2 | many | CASSLGPRGEQFF | TGTGCCAGCAGCTTAGGGCCCAGGGGTGAGCAGTTCTTC
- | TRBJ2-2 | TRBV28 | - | CASSLDSVTGELFF | TGTGCCAGCAGTTTAGACAGCGTCACCGGGGAGCTGTTTTTT
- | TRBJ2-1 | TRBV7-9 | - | CASSLVDSPYNEQFF | TGTGCCAGCAGCTTAGTGGACAGCCCCTACAATGAGCAGTTCTTC
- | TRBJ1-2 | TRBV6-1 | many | CASSSTDYGYTF | TGTGCCAGCAGTTCGACGGACTATGGCTACACCTTC
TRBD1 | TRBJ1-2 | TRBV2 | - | CASSRDREGYTF | TGTGCCAGCAGCCGGGACAGGGAGGGCTACACCTTC
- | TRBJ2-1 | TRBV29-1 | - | CSVVQLGSEQFF | TGCAGCGTTGTCCAGCTCGGTAGTGAGCAGTTCTTC
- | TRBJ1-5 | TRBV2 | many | CASSDDVLFRTDQPQHF | TGTGCCAGCAGTGATGACGTCTTATTCAGGACGGATCAGCCCCAGCATTTT
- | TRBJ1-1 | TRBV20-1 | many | CSARDHKLGNTEAFF | TGCAGTGCTAGAGATCACAAACTTGGGAACACTGAAGCTTTCTTT
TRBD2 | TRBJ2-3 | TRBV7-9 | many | CASSLKLAGEADTQYF | TGTGCCAGCAGCTTAAAGCTAGCGGGCGAAGCAGATACGCAGTATTTT
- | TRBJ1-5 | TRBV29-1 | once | CSVGDGATQPQHF | TGCAGCGTTGGGGACGGAGCCACTCAGCCCCAGCATTTT
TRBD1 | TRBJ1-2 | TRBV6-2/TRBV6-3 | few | CASSSRQGHGYTF | TGTGCCAGCAGTTCCCGACAGGGCCATGGCTACACCTTC
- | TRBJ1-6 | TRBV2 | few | CASILQVDVNSPLHF | TGTGCCAGCATTCTACAGGTTGACGTGAATTCACCCCTCCACTTT
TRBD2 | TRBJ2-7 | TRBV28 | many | CASSFPLLAGGHEQYF | TGTGCCAGCAGTTTCCCCCTGTTGGCGGGAGGACACGAGCAGTACTTC
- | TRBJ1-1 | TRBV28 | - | CASSILARGNTEAFF | TGTGCCAGTAGTATTCTAGCCAGGGGGAACACTGAAGCTTTCTTT